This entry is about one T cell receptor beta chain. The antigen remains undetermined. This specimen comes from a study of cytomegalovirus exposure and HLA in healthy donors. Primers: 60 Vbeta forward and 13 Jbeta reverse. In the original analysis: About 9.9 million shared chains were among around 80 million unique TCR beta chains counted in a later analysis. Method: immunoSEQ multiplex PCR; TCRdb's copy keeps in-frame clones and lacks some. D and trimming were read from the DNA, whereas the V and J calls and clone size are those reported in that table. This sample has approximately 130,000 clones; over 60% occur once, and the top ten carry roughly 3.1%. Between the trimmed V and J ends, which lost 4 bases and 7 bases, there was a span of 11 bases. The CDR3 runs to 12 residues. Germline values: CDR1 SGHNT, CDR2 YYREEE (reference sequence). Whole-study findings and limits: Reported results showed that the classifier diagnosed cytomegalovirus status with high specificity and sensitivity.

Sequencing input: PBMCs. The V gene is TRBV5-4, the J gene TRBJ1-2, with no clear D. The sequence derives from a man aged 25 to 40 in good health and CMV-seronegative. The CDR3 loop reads CASSPDGPGYTF. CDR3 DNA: TGTGCCAGCAGCCCCGATGGGCCTGGCTACACCTTC.